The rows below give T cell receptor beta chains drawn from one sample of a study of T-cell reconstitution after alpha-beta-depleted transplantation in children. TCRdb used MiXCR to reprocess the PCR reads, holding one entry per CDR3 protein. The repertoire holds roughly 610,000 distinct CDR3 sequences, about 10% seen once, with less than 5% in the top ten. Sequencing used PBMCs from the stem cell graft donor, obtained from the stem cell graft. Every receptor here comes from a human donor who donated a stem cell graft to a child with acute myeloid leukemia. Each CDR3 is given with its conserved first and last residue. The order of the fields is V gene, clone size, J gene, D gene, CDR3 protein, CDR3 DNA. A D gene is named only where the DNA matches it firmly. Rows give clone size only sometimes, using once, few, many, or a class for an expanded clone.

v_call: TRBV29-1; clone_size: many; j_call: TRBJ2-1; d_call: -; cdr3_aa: CSGRIGSLEQFF; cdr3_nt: TGCAGCGGCCGAATCGGCTCGTTAGAGCAGTTCTTC
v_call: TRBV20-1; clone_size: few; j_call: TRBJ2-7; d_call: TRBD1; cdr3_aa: CSARDRGRDRDYEQYF; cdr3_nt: TGCAGTGCTAGAGATCGAGGCCGGGACAGGGACTACGAGCAGTACTTC
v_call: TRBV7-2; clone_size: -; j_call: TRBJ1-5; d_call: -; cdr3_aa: CASSLQALNNQPRHF; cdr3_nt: TGTGCCAGCAGCTTACAAGCCCTCAACAATCAGCCCCGGCATTTT
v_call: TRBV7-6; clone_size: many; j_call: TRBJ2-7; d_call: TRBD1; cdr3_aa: CASSPGTGLFEQYF; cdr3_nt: TGTGCCAGCAGCCCCGGGACAGGGTTGTTCGAGCAGTACTTC
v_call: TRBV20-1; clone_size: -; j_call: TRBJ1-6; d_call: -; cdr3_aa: CSAPLYATANSPLHF; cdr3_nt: TGCAGTGCCCCGCTTTACGCGACGGCCAATTCACCCCTCCACTTT
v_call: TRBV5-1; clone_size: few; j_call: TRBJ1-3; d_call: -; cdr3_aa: CASSSTGDSGNTIYF; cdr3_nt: TGCGCCAGCAGCTCTACTGGGGACTCTGGAAACACCATATATTTT
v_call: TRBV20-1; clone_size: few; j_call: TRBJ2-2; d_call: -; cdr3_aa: CSAPQEANTGELFF; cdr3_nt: TGCAGTGCCCCTCAGGAAGCGAACACCGGGGAGCTGTTTTTT
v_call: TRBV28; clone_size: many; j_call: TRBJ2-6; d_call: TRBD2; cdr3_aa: CASSFLTGGGSGANVLTF; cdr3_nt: TGTGCCAGCAGTTTCCTCACGGGGGGAGGCTCTGGGGCCAACGTCCTGACTTTC
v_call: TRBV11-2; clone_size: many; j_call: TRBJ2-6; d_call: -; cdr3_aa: CASSLWRGRRSGANVLTF; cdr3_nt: TGTGCCAGCAGCTTATGGAGGGGGCGAAGGTCTGGGGCCAACGTCCTGACTTTC
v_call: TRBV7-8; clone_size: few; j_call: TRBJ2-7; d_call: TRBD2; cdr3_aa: CASSLSPGRGSYEQYF; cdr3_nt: TGTGCCAGCAGCTTATCCCCCGGGAGGGGTTCCTACGAGCAGTACTTC
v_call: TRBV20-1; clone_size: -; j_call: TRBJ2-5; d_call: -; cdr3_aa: CSASPPSQYF; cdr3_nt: TGCAGTGCTAGCCCGCCCTCCCAGTACTTC
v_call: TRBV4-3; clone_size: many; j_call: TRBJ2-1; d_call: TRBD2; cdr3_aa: CASSQDIWSGSSYNEQFF; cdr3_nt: TGCGCCAGCAGCCAAGATATCTGGAGCGGGAGCTCCTACAATGAGCAGTTCTTC
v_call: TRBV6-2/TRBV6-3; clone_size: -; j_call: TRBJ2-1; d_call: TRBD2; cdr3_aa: CASSLAGTVHEQFF; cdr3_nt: TGTGCCAGCAGCCTAGCGGGAACGGTACATGAGCAGTTCTTC
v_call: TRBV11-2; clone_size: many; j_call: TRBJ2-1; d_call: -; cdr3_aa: CASRGGSGGGDSNEQFF; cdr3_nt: TGTGCCAGCAGGGGCGGGAGTGGGGGCGGTGATAGCAATGAGCAGTTCTTC
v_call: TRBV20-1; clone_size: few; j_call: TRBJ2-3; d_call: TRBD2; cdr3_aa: CSARDWEAGEGDTDTQYF; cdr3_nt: TGCAGTGCTAGAGATTGGGAAGCGGGAGAGGGAGACACAGATACGCAGTATTTT
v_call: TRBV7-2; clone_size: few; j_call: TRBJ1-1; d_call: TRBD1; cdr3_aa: CASSSWDRSNTEAFF; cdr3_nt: TGTGCCAGCAGCTCGTGGGACAGGTCGAACACTGAAGCTTTCTTT
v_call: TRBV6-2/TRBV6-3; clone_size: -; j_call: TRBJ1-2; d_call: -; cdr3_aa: CASSVVDMRGYTF; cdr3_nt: TGTGCCAGCAGTGTGGTCGACATGCGGGGCTACACCTTC
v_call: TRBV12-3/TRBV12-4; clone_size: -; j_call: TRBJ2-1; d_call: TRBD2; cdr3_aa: CASSLGLAGGPLFF; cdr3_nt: TGTGCCAGCAGTTTAGGACTAGCGGGAGGGCCTCTGTTCTTC
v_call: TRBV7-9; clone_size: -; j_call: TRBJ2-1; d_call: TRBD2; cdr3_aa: CASSLGSLAGSYNEQFF; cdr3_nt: TGTGCCAGCAGCTTAGGGAGTCTAGCGGGATCCTACAATGAGCAGTTCTTC
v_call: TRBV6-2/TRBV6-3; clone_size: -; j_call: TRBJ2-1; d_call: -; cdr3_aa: CASLGLGYYNEQFF; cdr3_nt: TGTGCCAGCCTGGGGCTAGGATATTACAATGAGCAGTTCTTC
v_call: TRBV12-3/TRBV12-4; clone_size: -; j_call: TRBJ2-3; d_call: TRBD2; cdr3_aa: CASRSSGRYPDTQYF; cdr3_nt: TGTGCCAGCAGATCTAGCGGGAGGTACCCAGATACGCAGTATTTT
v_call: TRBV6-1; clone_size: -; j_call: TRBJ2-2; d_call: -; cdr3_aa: CASSLDLGGTAGGELFF; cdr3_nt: TGTGCCAGCAGCCTTGACCTAGGCGGGACCGCCGGGGGAGAGCTGTTTTTT
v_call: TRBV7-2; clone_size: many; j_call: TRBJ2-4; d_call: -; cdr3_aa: CASSIGWDLGNIQYF; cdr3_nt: TGTGCCAGCAGCATAGGTTGGGACCTTGGGAACATTCAGTACTTC
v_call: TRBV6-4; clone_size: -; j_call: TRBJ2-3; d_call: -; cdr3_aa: CASRIRGNSADTQYF; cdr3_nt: TGTGCCAGCAGAATCAGAGGCAATTCGGCAGATACGCAGTATTTT
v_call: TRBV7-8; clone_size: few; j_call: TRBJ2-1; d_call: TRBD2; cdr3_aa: CASSLKRESEQFF; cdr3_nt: TGTGCCAGCAGCTTAAAGCGGGAGAGTGAGCAGTTCTTC
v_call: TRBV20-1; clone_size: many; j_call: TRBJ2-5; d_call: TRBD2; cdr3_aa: CSASRLAQETQYF; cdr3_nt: TGCAGTGCTTCAAGACTAGCGCAAGAGACCCAGTACTTC
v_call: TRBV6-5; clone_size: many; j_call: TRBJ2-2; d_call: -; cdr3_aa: CASSYSIRAGPRGTGELFF; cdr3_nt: TGTGCCAGCAGTTACTCGATAAGGGCAGGTCCCCGAGGCACCGGGGAGCTGTTTTTT
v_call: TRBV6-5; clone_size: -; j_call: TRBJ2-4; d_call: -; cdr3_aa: CASSLRERTENIQYF; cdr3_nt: TGTGCCAGCAGTTTAAGGGAGCGGACGGAAAACATTCAGTACTTC
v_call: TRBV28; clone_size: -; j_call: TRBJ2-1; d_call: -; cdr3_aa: CASTLKGVPNNEQFF; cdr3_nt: TGTGCCAGCACTCTCAAGGGGGTACCAAACAATGAGCAGTTCTTC